This TCR beta chain was profiled in a study of blood T cell repertoires in COVID-19. Across the whole study: Researchers got acute and convalescent COVID-19 samples from the United States, Italy and Spain. The cDNA or gDNA used as material had been derived from T cells, B-cell-depleted T cells, or PBMCs.

This CDR3 spans 15 amino acids. Trimming took 0 bases from V and 4 from J, leaving 12 bases between them. The germline CDR1 and CDR2 sequences are ENHRY and SYGVKD. Per the authors' pipeline: For nucleated cells, counts were estimated from reference gene primer amplification. Only in-frame clones appear in the TCRdb table, and some are missing; sequencing was by immunoSEQ multiplex PCR. That table supplies the V and J calls and clone size; D and trimming were determined from the DNA. The table includes about 58,000 clones, nearly 90% detected once. Source material: peripheral blood. The clonotype comes from a man between 60 and 70 years old with active COVID-19. V usage is TRBV10-3 and J usage is TRBJ1-2; possible D gene TRBD1, 5 bases. The CDR3 DNA is TGTGCCATCAGTGAGTCGACGGCAGGGTTCTATGGCTACACCTTC. It encodes CAISESTAGFYGYTF.